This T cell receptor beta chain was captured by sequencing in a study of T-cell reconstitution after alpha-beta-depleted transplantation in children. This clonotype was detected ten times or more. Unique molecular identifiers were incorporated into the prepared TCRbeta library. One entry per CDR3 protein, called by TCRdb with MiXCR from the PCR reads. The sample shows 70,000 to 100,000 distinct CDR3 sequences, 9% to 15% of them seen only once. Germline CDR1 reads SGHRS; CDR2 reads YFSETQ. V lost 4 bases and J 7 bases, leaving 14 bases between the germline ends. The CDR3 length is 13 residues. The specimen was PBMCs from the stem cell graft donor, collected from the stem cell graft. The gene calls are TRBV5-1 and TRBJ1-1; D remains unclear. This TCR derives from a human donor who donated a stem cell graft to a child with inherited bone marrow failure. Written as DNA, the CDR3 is TGCGCCAGCAGCGACATAACAGCCCTTGAAGCTTTCTTT. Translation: CASSDITALEAFF.